This TCR beta chain emerged from a study of T cell changes during pregnancy in multiple sclerosis. Here immunoSEQ multiplex PCR was the method, and the copy in TCRdb shows in-frame clones only, minus some. The repertoire holds approximately 90,000 clones, with about nine tenths as singletons. Sequenced material: peripheral blood, taken after pregnancy. The receptor's source is a female donor in good health, enrolled as a control in a pregnancy study.

The CDR3 nucleotides are TGCGCCAGCAGCACCGGGACTAGCGGAAAAGATACGCAGTATTTT. Protein product: CASSTGTSGKDTQYF. The chain couples TRBV5-1 to TRBJ2-3; TRBD2 matches 11 bases. Looked up from germline, CDR1 is SGHRS and CDR2 is YFSETQ. J gave up 5 bases and V 4 bases, and 6 bases lay outside the gene matches. The CDR3 contains 15 residues.